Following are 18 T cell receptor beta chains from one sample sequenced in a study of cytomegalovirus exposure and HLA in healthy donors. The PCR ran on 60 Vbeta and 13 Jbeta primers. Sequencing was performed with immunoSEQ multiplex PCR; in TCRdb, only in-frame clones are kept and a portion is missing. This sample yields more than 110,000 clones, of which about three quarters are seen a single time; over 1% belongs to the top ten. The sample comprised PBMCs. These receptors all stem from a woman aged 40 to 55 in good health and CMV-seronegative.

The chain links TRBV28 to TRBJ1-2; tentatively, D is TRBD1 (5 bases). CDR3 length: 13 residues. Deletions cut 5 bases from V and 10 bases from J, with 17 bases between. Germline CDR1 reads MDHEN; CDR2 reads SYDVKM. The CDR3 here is CASSLLTVTNYTF. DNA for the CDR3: TGTGCCAGCAGTCTTTTGACAGTCACCAACTACACCTTC.

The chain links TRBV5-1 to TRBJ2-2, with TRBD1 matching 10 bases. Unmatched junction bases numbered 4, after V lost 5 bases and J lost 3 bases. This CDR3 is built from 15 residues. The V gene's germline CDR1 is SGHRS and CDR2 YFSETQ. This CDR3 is CASSSGQGHTGELFF. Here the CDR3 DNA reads TGCGCCAGCAGTTCGGGACAGGGGCACACCGGGGAGCTGTTTTTT.

In nucleotides, the CDR3 is TGTGCCAGCAAGCCCCGACACGGGGGGAACATTCAGTACTTC. Protein sequence: CASKPRHGGNIQYF. The chain uses TRBV27 and TRBJ2-4; 7 bases are a match to TRBD2. V was pared by 7 bases and J by 7 bases, with 10 bases of the junction left unmatched. The length of the CDR3 is 14 residues. CDR1 and CDR2 (germline): MNHEY, SMNVEV (reference sequence).

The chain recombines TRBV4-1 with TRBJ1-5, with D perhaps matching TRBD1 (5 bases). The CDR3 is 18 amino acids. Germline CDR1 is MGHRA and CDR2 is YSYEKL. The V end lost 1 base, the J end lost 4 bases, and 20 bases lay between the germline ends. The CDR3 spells CASSQVQKRAGRNQPQHF. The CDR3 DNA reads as TGCGCCAGCAGCCAAGTCCAGAAAAGGGCAGGGAGGAATCAGCCCCAGCATTTT.

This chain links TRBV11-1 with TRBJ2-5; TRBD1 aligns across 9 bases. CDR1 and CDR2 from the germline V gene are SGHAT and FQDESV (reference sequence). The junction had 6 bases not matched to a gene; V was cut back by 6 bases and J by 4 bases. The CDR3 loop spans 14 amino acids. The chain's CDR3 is CASSLDRGRETQYF. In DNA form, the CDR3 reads TGTGCCAGCAGTTTGGACAGGGGAAGAGAGACCCAGTACTTC.

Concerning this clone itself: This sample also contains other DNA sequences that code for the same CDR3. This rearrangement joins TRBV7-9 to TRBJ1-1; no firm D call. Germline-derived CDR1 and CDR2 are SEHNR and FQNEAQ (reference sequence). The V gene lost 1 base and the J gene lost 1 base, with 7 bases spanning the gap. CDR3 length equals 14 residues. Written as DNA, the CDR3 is TGTGCCAGCAGCTTAGGACAAGGGAACACTGAAGCTTTCTTT. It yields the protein CASSLGQGNTEAFF.

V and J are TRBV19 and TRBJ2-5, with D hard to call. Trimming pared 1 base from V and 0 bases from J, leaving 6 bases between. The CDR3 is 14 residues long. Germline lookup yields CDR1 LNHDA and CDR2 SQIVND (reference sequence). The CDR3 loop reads CASSIGGDQETQYF. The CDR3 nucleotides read TGTGCCAGTAGTATAGGCGGAGACCAAGAGACCCAGTACTTC.

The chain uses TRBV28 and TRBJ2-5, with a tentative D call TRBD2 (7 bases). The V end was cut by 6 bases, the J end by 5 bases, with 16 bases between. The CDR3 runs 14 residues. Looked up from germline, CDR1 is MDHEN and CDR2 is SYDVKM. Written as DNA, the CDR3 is TGTGCCAGCAGCAAAAGGGGGGGCTACGAGACCCAGTACTTC. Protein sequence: CASSKRGGYETQYF.

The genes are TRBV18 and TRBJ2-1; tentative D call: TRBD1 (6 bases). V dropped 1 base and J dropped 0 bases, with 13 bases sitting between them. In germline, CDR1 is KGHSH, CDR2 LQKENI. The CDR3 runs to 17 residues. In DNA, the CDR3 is TGTGCCAGCTCACCACTTAACAGGGTGAGCTCCTACAATGAGCAGTTCTTC. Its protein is CASSPLNRVSSYNEQFF. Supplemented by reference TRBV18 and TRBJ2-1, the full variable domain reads NAGVMQNPRHLVRRRGQEARLRCSPMKGHSHVYWYRQLPEEGLKFMVYLQKENIIDESGMPKERFSAEFPKEGPSILRIQQVVRGDSAAYFCASSPLNRVSSYNEQFFGPGTRLTVL.

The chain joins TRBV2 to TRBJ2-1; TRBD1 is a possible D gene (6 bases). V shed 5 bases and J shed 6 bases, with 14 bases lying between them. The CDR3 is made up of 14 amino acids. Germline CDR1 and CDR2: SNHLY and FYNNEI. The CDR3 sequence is CASSYYGQTNEQFF. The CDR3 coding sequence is TGTGCCAGCAGTTACTACGGACAGACCAATGAGCAGTTCTTC.

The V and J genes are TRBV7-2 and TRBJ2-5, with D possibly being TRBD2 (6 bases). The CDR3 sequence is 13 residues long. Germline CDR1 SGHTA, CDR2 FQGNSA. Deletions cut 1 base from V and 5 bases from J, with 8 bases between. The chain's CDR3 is CASSLGGRETQYF. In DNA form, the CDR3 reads TGTGCCAGCAGCTTAGGAGGGAGGGAGACCCAGTACTTC.

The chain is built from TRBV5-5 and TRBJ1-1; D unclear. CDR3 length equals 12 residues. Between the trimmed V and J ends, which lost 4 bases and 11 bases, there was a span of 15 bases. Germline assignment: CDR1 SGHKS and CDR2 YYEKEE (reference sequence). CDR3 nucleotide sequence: TGTGCCAGCAGCCTAGCCCAGGATAAGGCTTTCTTT. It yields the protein CASSLAQDKAFF.

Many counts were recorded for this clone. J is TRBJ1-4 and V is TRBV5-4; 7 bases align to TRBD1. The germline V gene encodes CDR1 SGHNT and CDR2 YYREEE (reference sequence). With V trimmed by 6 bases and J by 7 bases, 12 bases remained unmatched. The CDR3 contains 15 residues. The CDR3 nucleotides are TGTGCCAGCACCCAGGGCGGGACAGTGGGTGAAAAACTGTTTTTT. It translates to CASTQGGTVGEKLFF.

The CDR3 protein is CASSLGTGGYQPQHF. As DNA, the CDR3 is TGTGCCAGCAGCTTAGGGACAGGGGGATACCAGCCCCAGCATTTT. The chain employs TRBV7-9 and TRBJ1-5, with 10 bases that match TRBD1. This CDR3 has 15 residues. Germline CDR1 reads SEHNR; CDR2 reads FQNEAQ (reference sequence). V gave up 1 base and J gave up 7 bases; unmatched junction bases: 4.

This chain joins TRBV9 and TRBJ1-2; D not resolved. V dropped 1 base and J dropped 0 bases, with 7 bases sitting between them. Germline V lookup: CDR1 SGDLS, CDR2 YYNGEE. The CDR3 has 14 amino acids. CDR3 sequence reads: CASSVNEANYGYTF. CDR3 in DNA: TGTGCCAGCAGCGTAAACGAGGCTAACTATGGCTACACCTTC. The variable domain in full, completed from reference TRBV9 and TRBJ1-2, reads DSGVTQTPKHLITATGQRVTLRCSPRSGDLSVYWYQQSLDQGLQFLIQYYNGEERAKGNILERFSAQQFPDLHSELNLSSLELGDSALYFCASSVNEANYGYTFGSGTRLTVV.

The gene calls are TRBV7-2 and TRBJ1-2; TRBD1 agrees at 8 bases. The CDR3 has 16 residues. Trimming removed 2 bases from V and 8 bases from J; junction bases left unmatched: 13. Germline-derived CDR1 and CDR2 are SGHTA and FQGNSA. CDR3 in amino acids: CASSLTPWGTGGGYTF. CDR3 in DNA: TGTGCCAGCAGCTTAACGCCCTGGGGGACAGGAGGGGGCTACACCTTC. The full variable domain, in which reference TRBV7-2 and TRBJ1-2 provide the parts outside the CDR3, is GAGVSQSPSNKVTEKGKDVELRCDPISGHTALYWYRQSLGQGLEFLIYFQGNSAPDKSGLPSDRFSAERTGGSVSTLTIQRTQQEDSAVYLCASSLTPWGTGGGYTFGSGTRLTVV.

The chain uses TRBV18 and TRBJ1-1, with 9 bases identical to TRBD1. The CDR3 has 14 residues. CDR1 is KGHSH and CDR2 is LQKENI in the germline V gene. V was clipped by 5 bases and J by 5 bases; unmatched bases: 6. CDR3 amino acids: CASSETGGGTEAFF. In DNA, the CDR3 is TGTGCCAGCTCAGAAACAGGGGGCGGAACTGAAGCTTTCTTT.

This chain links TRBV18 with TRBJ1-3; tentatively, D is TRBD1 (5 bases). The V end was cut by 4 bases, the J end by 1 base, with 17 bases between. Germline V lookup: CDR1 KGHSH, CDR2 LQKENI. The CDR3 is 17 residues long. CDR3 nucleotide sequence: TGTGCCAGCTCACTTCGCACAGGATCTTCTTCTGGAAACACCATATATTTT. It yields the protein CASSLRTGSSSGNTIYF. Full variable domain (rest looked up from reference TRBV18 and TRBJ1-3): NAGVMQNPRHLVRRRGQEARLRCSPMKGHSHVYWYRQLPEEGLKFMVYLQKENIIDESGMPKERFSAEFPKEGPSILRIQQVVRGDSAAYFCASSLRTGSSSGNTIYFGEGSWLTVV.